The 9 T cell receptor beta chains in this list originate from one sample, sequenced in a study of blood T cell repertoires in COVID-19. Profiled with immunoSEQ multiplex PCR; TCRdb holds only in-frame clones, not every one. The sample consists of about 150,000 clones, 75% to 95% of them appearing once. The sequencing sample was made of peripheral blood. All receptors derive from a man aged 45-60 years with acute or convalescent COVID-19.

The chain is built from TRBV5-4 and TRBJ1-1; possible D gene TRBD1, 6 bases. There are 13 residues in the CDR3. Trimming removed 2 bases from V and 6 bases from J, with 11 bases in between. Germline CDR1 SGHNT, CDR2 YYREEE (reference sequence). This CDR3 reads CASSFQGQAEAFF. The CDR3 coding sequence is TGTGCCAGCAGCTTTCAGGGGCAGGCTGAAGCTTTCTTT.

The V gene is TRBV7-2, the J gene TRBJ2-1; 11 bases match TRBD1. With V trimmed by 5 bases and J by 7 bases, 10 bases remained unmatched. The CDR3 is 16 residues long. Germline CDR1 reads SGHTA; CDR2 reads FQGNSA. Here the CDR3 reads CASSMTGTGGGNEQFF. For the CDR3, the DNA is TGTGCCAGCAGCATGACCGGGACAGGGGGTGGGAATGAGCAGTTCTTC. The whole variable domain, remainder taken from reference TRBV7-2 and TRBJ2-1, is GAGVSQSPSNKVTEKGKDVELRCDPISGHTALYWYRQSLGQGLEFLIYFQGNSAPDKSGLPSDRFSAERTGGSVSTLTIQRTQQEDSAVYLCASSMTGTGGGNEQFFGPGTRLTVL.

This clone showed up just once. The chain has TRBV19 and TRBJ1-1, with D hard to call. With 7 bases removed from V and 7 bases from J, the gap between germline ends came to 10 bases. This CDR3 region has 11 residues. From germline, CDR1 is LNHDA and CDR2 SQIVND (reference sequence). The CDR3, as DNA: TGTGCCAGTATTATTTGGAGTGAAGCTTTCTTT. Protein sequence: CASIIWSEAFF.

The chain employs TRBV15 and TRBJ1-6; D not certain. The germline V gene encodes CDR1 LNHNV and CDR2 YYDKDF (reference sequence). The CDR3 contains 15 residues. Trimming left V 5 bases short and J 9 bases short, with 17 bases between. The CDR3 coding sequence is TGTGCCACCAGCTCTTCCGCCGGTTTTGGTTCACCCCTCCACTTT. Translating gives CATSSSAGFGSPLHF.

The chain combines TRBV30 with TRBJ1-5; D perhaps matches TRBD1 (5 bases). The V gene's germline CDR1 is GTSNPN and CDR2 SVGIG (reference sequence). The CDR3 is made up of 16 amino acids. V lost 0 bases and J lost 1, with 13 bases in between. The CDR3 region is CAWSVRGVWSNQPQHF. In DNA form, the CDR3 reads TGTGCCTGGAGTGTACGGGGGGTCTGGAGCAATCAGCCCCAGCATTTT. Drawing the rest from reference TRBV30 and TRBJ1-5, the complete variable domain is SQTIHQWPATLVQPVGSPLSLECTVEGTSNPNLYWYRQAAGRGLQLLFYSVGIGQISSEVPQNLSASRPQDRQFILSSKKLLLSDSGFYLCAWSVRGVWSNQPQHFGDGTRLSIL.

This clone was detected a few times. This sequence joins TRBV19 and TRBJ1-2; a possible D gene is TRBD1 (5 bases). Per germline, CDR1 LNHDA and CDR2 SQIVND (reference sequence). The germline V and J ends were trimmed by 4 bases and 0 bases, with 12 bases remaining between them. The CDR3 totals 15 residues. This chain's CDR3 is CASSSGQLANYGYTF. As DNA, the CDR3 is TGTGCCAGTAGTAGTGGACAACTTGCTAACTATGGCTACACCTTC.

As DNA, the CDR3 is TGTGCCAGTAGTGGGCTAGCGGGAGTCAATGAGCAGTTCTTC. Amino acid sequence: CASSGLAGVNEQFF. This chain uses TRBV19 with TRBJ2-1; 10 bases fit TRBD2. Germline V CDR1 and CDR2: LNHDA, SQIVND (reference sequence). V shed 5 bases and J 6 bases; nucleotides not matched to a gene: 4. This CDR3 contains 14 residues.

The chain couples TRBV6-5 to TRBJ1-6; 8 nucleotides align to TRBD1. CDR3 length equals 14 residues. V shed 6 bases, J shed 8 bases, and the junction held 6 bases outside the gene matches. Germline V CDR1 and CDR2: MNHEY, SVGAGI. CDR3 in amino acids: CASSVRGPHSPLHF. CDR3 coding DNA: TGTGCCAGCAGCGTCAGGGGGCCCCATTCACCCCTCCACTTT.

V and J are TRBV28 and TRBJ1-5; no clear D. The CDR3 consists of 14 residues. Trimming left V 3 bases short and J 10 bases short, with 16 bases between. Germline V gene sequence: CDR1 MDHEN, CDR2 SYDVKM. The CDR3 loop reads CASSLSLEPPPQHF. CDR3 DNA sequence: TGTGCCAGCAGTTTGAGCCTTGAACCACCCCCCCAGCATTTT.